This T cell receptor (beta chain) was sequenced during a study of PD-1 blockade in classical Hodgkin lymphoma. Using immunoSEQ multiplex PCR, the repertoire was profiled, and TCRdb retains in-frame clones only, with some absent. Found here are 39,000 or so clones, around 86% of them singletons; the top ten hold about 6%. This CDR3 has 15 amino acids. Trimming left V 0 bases short and J 9 bases short, with 15 bases between. Germline V CDR1 and CDR2: SGHRS, YFSETQ. Autologous stem cell transplantation was followed by relapse in every patient, and brentuximab vedotin exposure varied. This chain joins TRBV5-1 and TRBJ2-2; either TRBD1 or TRBD2 may fit D (5 bases each). The sequencing here drew on peripheral blood mononuclear cells (PBMCs), taken before the second cycle of nivolumab. This sequence originates from a human donor with classical Hodgkin lymphoma. Written as DNA, the CDR3 is TGCGCCAGCAGCTTGGGGCCGGGGACCCAAAGGGAGCTGTTTTTT. Its translation is CASSLGPGTQRELFF.